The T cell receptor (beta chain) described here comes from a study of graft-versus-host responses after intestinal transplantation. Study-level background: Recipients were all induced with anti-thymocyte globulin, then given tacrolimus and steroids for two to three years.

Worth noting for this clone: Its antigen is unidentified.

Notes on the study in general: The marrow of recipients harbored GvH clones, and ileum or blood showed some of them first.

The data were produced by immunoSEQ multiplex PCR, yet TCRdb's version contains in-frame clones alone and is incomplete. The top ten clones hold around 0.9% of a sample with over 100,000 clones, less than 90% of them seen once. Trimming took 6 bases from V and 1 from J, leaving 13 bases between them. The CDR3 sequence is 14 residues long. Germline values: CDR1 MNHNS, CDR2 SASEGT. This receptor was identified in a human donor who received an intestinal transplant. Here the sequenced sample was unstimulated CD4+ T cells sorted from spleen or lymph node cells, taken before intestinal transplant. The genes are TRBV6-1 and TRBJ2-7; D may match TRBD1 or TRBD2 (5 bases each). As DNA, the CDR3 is TGTGCCAGCAGAGCGAGGGGAAGATCCTACGAGCAGTACTTC. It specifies CASRARGRSYEQYF.